These 30 T cell receptor beta chains originate from one sample sequenced in a study of identical twins. From the 5' RACE reads, TCRdb called clonotypes with MiXCR, one entry per CDR3 protein. The sample has 520,000 or so distinct CDR3 sequences; roughly a fifth are singletons. These data were also filed under a second study, of T cells expressing NK-cell markers.

Specimen: CD4+ T cells sorted from blood. The receptors shown here come from a young woman in good health.

J is TRBJ1-2 and V is TRBV15; D unclear. V lost 0 bases, J lost 7 bases, and 9 bases lay in between. The CDR3 is 13 amino acids. CDR1 and CDR2 (germline): LNHNV, YYDKDF (reference sequence). CDR3 in amino acids: CATSRDFQAGYTF. In nucleotides, the CDR3 is TGTGCCACCAGCAGAGATTTTCAGGCTGGCTACACCTTC.

V is TRBV9 and J is TRBJ2-7; maybe TRBD1 (6 bases). The V end lost 0 bases, the J end lost 7 bases, and 11 bases lay between the germline ends. The CDR3 is made up of 13 amino acids. The germline CDR1 and CDR2 sequences are SGDLS and YYNGEE. CDR3 coding DNA: TGTGCCAGCAGCGTAGGTCTTCAGGGGGAGCAGTACTTC. This sequence encodes CASSVGLQGEQYF.

This clonotype appeared many times. J is TRBJ1-1 and V is TRBV6-2 or TRBV6-3; no reliable D call. Per germline, CDR1 MNHEY and CDR2 SVGEGT. The CDR3 sequence is 13 residues long. Trimming removed 6 bases from V and 1 base from J, with 9 bases in between. The CDR3 nucleotides are TGTGCCAGCAGCCGATACAAGAACACTGAAGCTTTCTTT. Its translation is CASSRYKNTEAFF.

This clonotype was detected a few times. The chain is built from TRBV7-2 and TRBJ2-4, with TRBD2 matching over 7 bases. CDR1 and CDR2 from the germline V gene are SGHTA and FQGNSA. Trimming took 1 base from V and 9 from J; bases not matched to a gene: 6. There are 14 residues in the CDR3. The chain's CDR3 is CASSLVGGGAIQYF. In DNA, the CDR3 is TGTGCCAGCAGCTTAGTCGGGGGAGGGGCCATTCAGTACTTC. Full variable domain (rest looked up from reference TRBV7-2 and TRBJ2-4): GAGVSQSPSNKVTEKGKDVELRCDPISGHTALYWYRQSLGQGLEFLIYFQGNSAPDKSGLPSDRFSAERTGGSVSTLTIQRTQQEDSAVYLCASSLVGGGAIQYFGAGTRLSVL.

The table lists this clonotype with a few counts. The chain is built from TRBV5-1 and TRBJ2-1; D may correspond to TRBD1 or TRBD2 (5 bases each). The length of the CDR3 is 14 residues. V was trimmed by 0 bases and J by 10 bases, leaving 14 bases between them. Germline CDR1 is SGHRS and CDR2 is YFSETQ. CDR3 nucleotides: TGCGCCAGCAGCTTGGCAACTATAGAGGGGGAGCAGTTCTTC. Protein: CASSLATIEGEQFF.

V usage is TRBV12-3 or TRBV12-4 and J usage is TRBJ2-2; TRBD1 might be the D (6 bases). Trimming took off 6 bases at V and 5 bases at J, with 16 bases between the two ends. The CDR3 is 15 residues long. CDR3 protein: CASSGQHRSTGELFF. The DNA of the CDR3 is TGTGCCAGCAGCGGACAGCACCGTTCAACCGGGGAGCTGTTTTTT.

In this sample, this clonotype turned up a few times. The chain carries TRBV5-8 and TRBJ2-7, with D perhaps TRBD2 (5 bases). The V end lost 7 bases, the J end lost 0 bases, and 14 bases lay between the germline ends. Germline V gene lookup returns CDR1 SGHTS and CDR2 YDEGEE. The CDR3 totals 14 residues. The CDR3 nucleotides read TGTGCCAGCTCCCTGATGGGGAGCTCCTACGAGCAGTACTTC. The encoded protein is CASSLMGSSYEQYF.

There are a few counts of this clonotype. The chain is built from TRBV12-3 or TRBV12-4 and TRBJ1-1; D is possibly TRBD1 (6 bases). The V end was cut by 6 bases, the J end by 3 bases, with 17 bases between. This CDR3 comprises 15 residues. The CDR3 protein is CASRTTGSEDTEAFF. The CDR3 DNA reads TGTGCCAGCAGGACAACAGGGTCAGAGGACACTGAAGCTTTCTTT.

The chain is built from TRBV7-9 and TRBJ2-5, with TRBD2 as a possible D gene (5 bases). Germline CDR1 SEHNR, CDR2 FQNEAQ (reference sequence). The CDR3 totals 13 residues. The V gene lost 7 bases and the J gene lost 3 bases, with 12 bases spanning the gap. In DNA form, the CDR3 reads TGTGCCAGCACCCCCCGGCGGGAAGAGACCCAGTACTTC. It yields the protein CASTPRREETQYF. Combining the CDR3 with reference TRBV7-9 and TRBJ2-5 gives the whole variable domain DTGVSQNPRHKITKRGQNVTFRCDPISEHNRLYWYRQTLGQGPEFLTYFQNEAQLEKSRLLSDRFSAERPKGSFSTLEIQRTEQGDSAMYLCASTPRREETQYFGPGTRLLVL.

This clonotype was counted a single time. This rearrangement joins TRBV3-1 to TRBJ2-7; 7 bases fit TRBD2. CDR1 is LGHDT and CDR2 is YNNKEL in the germline V gene (reference sequence). With V trimmed by 5 bases and J by 8 bases, 18 bases remained unmatched. The CDR3 contains 16 residues. CDR3 amino acids: CASSFLGVSSGIQQYF. The CDR3 DNA sequence: TGTGCCAGCAGCTTCCTCGGAGTGAGCAGCGGGATACAGCAGTACTTC.

J is TRBJ2-5 and V is TRBV7-6; weak D call: TRBD2 (6 bases). This CDR3 comprises 14 residues. Trimming took 4 bases from V and 4 from J, leaving 13 bases between them. Germline V gene lookup returns CDR1 SGHVS and CDR2 FNYEAQ. The CDR3 loop is CASSSGTFVETQYF. The CDR3, as DNA: TGTGCCAGCAGCTCCGGGACTTTTGTAGAGACCCAGTACTTC.

This clonotype showed up many times. The rearrangement joins TRBV20-1 to TRBJ2-5; TRBD2 aligns across 8 bases. The germline CDR1 and CDR2 sequences are DFQATT and SNEGSKA (reference sequence). This CDR3 has 14 residues. The ends lost 0 bases at V and 2 bases at J; junction bases unmatched: 2. CDR3: CSARESSGQETQYF. CDR3 nucleotide sequence: TGCAGTGCTAGAGAGTCTAGCGGGCAAGAGACCCAGTACTTC.

This clonotype appeared a few times. The chain has TRBV6-1 and TRBJ2-1; D remains ambiguous. This CDR3 region has 15 residues. The V end lost 7 bases, the J end lost 0 bases, and 13 bases lay between the germline ends. Per the germline V gene, CDR1 is MNHNS and CDR2 is SASEGT. DNA of the CDR3: TGTGCCAGCAAGCAGCTAACGAGCTCCTACAATGAGCAGTTCTTC. Translating gives CASKQLTSSYNEQFF.

The V gene is TRBV25-1, the J gene TRBJ2-7; 7 bases fit TRBD1. With V trimmed by 4 bases and J by 7 bases, 19 bases remained unmatched. The CDR3 is 17 amino acids. Germline CDR1 is MGHDK and CDR2 is SYGVNS. CDR3 sequence: CASSASQGPWFRGEQYF. The CDR3 nucleotides are TGTGCCAGCAGTGCCTCACAGGGGCCTTGGTTTCGTGGAGAGCAGTACTTC.

This clonotype has a handful of counts. CDR3 in DNA: TGCGCCAGCAGCCAAGACCTGGCGGCGGGAGTAACCACCGGGGAGCTGTTTTTT. The encoded protein is CASSQDLAAGVTTGELFF. The rearrangement links TRBV4-3 to TRBJ2-2; the match to TRBD2 covers 7 bases. This CDR3 has 18 amino acids. Per the germline V gene, CDR1 is LGHNA and CDR2 is YSLEER. The junction had 11 bases not matched to a gene; V was cut back by 0 bases and J by 4 bases.

This clonotype was detected a few times. This chain joins TRBV5-5 and TRBJ2-2; perhaps TRBD2 as D (6 bases). The CDR3 has 14 residues. With 3 bases removed from V and 4 bases from J, the gap between germline ends came to 10 bases. The V gene's germline CDR1 is SGHKS and CDR2 YYEKEE (reference sequence). The CDR3 region is CASSYSGSTGELFF. In DNA, the CDR3 is TGTGCCAGCAGCTACTCCGGGAGCACCGGGGAGCTGTTTTTT.

This clonotype has more than one count but fewer than ten. The V gene is TRBV9, the J gene TRBJ2-6; no clear D gene. CDR3 length equals 15 residues. Germline CDR1 is SGDLS and CDR2 is YYNGEE. V was clipped by 4 bases and J by 3 bases, with 11 bases between them. CDR3 nucleotides: TGTGCCAGCAGCCCATGGCGGCTTGGGGCCAACGTCCTGACTTTC. It encodes CASSPWRLGANVLTF.

This clonotype was observed a handful of times. This chain joins TRBV4-1 and TRBJ1-1, with D maybe TRBD1 (5 bases). This CDR3 has 15 amino acids. Per the germline V gene, CDR1 is MGHRA and CDR2 is YSYEKL. V was cut by 4 bases and J by 2 bases, with 14 bases left in between. This CDR3 is CASSPGGGINTEAFF. CDR3 in DNA: TGCGCCAGCAGCCCTGGCGGGGGGATCAACACTGAAGCTTTCTTT.

The rearrangement links TRBV9 to TRBJ2-5; TRBD2 aligns across 7 bases. The V gene end was trimmed by 3 bases and the J gene end by 13 bases; junction bases not matched to a gene: 12. The CDR3 runs 13 residues. Germline V CDR1 and CDR2: SGDLS, YYNGEE. CDR3: CASSEQPGLLAYF. The CDR3 bases are TGTGCCAGCAGCGAACAACCGGGACTACTAGCGTACTTC.

The chain carries TRBV12-3 or TRBV12-4 and TRBJ1-4; D unresolved. V lost 5 bases to trimming and J lost 7 bases, with 11 bases between them. The CDR3 consists of 13 residues. CDR3 sequence (DNA): TGTGCCAGCAGTCCGGGGAAAGGTGAAAAACTGTTTTTT. It encodes CASSPGKGEKLFF.

This clonotype was found many times. The chain joins TRBV5-4 to TRBJ2-7, with 10 nucleotides matching TRBD2. CDR1 and CDR2 (germline): SGHNT, YYREEE (reference sequence). The CDR3 contains 15 residues. V shed 4 bases and J 3 bases; nucleotides not matched to a gene: 7. The CDR3 DNA reads as TGTGCCAGCAGCACGGGGACTAGCGTTAACTACGAGCAGTACTTC. Its translation is CASSTGTSVNYEQYF.

J is TRBJ1-2 and V is TRBV15; D possibly corresponds to TRBD1 (5 bases). V shed 1 base and J shed 8 bases, with 14 bases lying between them. The CDR3 has 14 amino acids. CDR1 LNHNV and CDR2 YYDKDF come from the germline V gene (reference sequence). The CDR3 region has the DNA TGTGCCACCAGCAGAGGCACACAGGTGGGAGGCTACACCTTC. The encoded protein is CATSRGTQVGGYTF.

This clonotype has more than one count but fewer than ten. The chain carries TRBV28 and TRBJ2-1, with TRBD2 matching 13 bases. V lost 4 bases to trimming and J lost 1 base; unmatched junction nucleotides: 7. Germline CDR1 MDHEN, CDR2 SYDVKM. The CDR3 length is 18 residues. The CDR3 here is CASSSGLAGWESYNEQFF. DNA of the CDR3: TGTGCCAGCAGTTCGGGACTAGCGGGATGGGAGTCCTACAATGAGCAGTTCTTC.

The chain joins TRBV6-2 or TRBV6-3 to TRBJ2-7, with TRBD2 identical over 7 bases. This CDR3 has 13 amino acids. J lost 6 bases, V lost 9 bases, and 11 bases had no gene match. CDR1 and CDR2 (germline): MNHEY, SVGEGT. DNA of the CDR3: TGTGCCAGTTTACGGGACTACCCGGGCGAGCAGTACTTC. Its translation is CASLRDYPGEQYF.

The J gene is TRBJ2-1, the V gene TRBV10-3; TRBD2 aligns across 7 bases. Germline V gene data show CDR1 as ENHRY and CDR2 as SYGVKD. The CDR3 runs 16 residues. The junction had 11 bases not matched to a gene; V was cut back by 3 bases and J by 6 bases. CDR3 nucleotide sequence: TGTGCCATCAGTGATGGAGAGCGGGACCTCGGCAATGAGCAGTTCTTC. Translation gives CAISDGERDLGNEQFF.

The chain links TRBV20-1 to TRBJ2-3; 7 bases agree with TRBD2. CDR1 is DFQATT and CDR2 is SNEGSKA in the germline V gene (reference sequence). The CDR3 is made up of 14 amino acids. The V gene end was trimmed by 0 bases and the J gene end by 4 bases; junction bases not matched to a gene: 4. CDR3 region: CSARDRLAADTQYF. The CDR3 nucleotides read TGCAGTGCTAGAGATCGACTAGCAGCAGATACGCAGTATTTT.

This clonotype showed up many times. V is TRBV29-1 and J is TRBJ2-2; D possibly corresponds to TRBD1 (5 bases). Trimming shortened V by 7 bases and J by 2 bases, and 23 bases separated the two germline ends. Germline values: CDR1 SQVTM, CDR2 ANQGSEA. The CDR3 is 17 residues long. This chain's CDR3 is CSAQRTGHSINTGELFF. DNA for the CDR3: TGCAGCGCCCAGAGAACAGGACACTCCATAAACACCGGGGAGCTGTTTTTT.

In this sample, this clonotype turned up once. J is TRBJ1-6 and V is TRBV7-2; D not resolved. Trimming took off 1 base at V and 10 bases at J, with 17 bases between the two ends. From germline, CDR1 is SGHTA and CDR2 FQGNSA. The CDR3 runs 16 residues. CDR3 coding DNA: TGTGCCAGCAGCTTAGAAGGGCAGCTTCGCGGCTCACCCCTCCACTTT. It encodes CASSLEGQLRGSPLHF.

This clonotype was seen only a few times. The CDR3 region has the DNA TGCAGTGCGAGGGACAGGGGATTTTTACAAGAGACCCAGTACTTC. It yields the protein CSARDRGFLQETQYF. The V gene is TRBV20-1, the J gene TRBJ2-5; 10 bases map to TRBD1. Germline CDR1 and CDR2: DFQATT and SNEGSKA (reference sequence). V was pared by 6 bases and J by 2 bases, with 9 bases of the junction left unmatched. CDR3 size: 15 residues.

This clonotype was seen more than once but under ten times. The chain recombines TRBV5-1 with TRBJ1-1; tentatively, D is TRBD1 (5 bases). Germline lookup yields CDR1 SGHRS and CDR2 YFSETQ. V dropped 5 bases and J dropped 5 bases, with 19 bases sitting between them. The CDR3 runs to 15 residues. CDR3 coding DNA: TGCGCCAGCAGGGGAGCGAAGGGGCTTTGGACTGAAGCTTTCTTT. Translating it yields CASRGAKGLWTEAFF.